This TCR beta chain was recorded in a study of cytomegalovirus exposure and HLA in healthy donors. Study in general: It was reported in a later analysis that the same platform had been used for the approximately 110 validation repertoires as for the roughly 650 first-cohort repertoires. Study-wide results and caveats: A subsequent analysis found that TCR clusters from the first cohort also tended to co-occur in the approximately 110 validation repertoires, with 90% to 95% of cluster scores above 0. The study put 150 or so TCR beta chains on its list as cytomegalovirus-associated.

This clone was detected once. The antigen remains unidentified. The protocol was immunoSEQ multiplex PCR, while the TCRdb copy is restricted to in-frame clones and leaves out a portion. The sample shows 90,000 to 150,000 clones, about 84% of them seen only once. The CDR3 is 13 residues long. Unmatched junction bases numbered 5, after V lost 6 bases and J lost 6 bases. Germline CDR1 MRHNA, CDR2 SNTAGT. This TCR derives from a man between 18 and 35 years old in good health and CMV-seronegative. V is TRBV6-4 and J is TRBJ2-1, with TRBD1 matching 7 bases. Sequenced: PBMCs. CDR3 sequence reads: CASSTHRGNEQFF. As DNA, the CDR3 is TGTGCCAGCAGCACCCACAGGGGCAATGAGCAGTTCTTC.